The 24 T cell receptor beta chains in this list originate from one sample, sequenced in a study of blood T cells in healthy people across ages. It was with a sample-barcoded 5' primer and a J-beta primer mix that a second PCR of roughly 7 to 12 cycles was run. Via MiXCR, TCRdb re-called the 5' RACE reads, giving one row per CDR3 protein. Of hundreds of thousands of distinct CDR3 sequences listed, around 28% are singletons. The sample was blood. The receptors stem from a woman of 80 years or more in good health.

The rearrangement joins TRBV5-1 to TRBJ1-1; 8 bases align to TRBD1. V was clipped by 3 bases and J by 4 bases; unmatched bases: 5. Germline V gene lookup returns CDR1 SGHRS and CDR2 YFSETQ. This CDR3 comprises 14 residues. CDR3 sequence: CASSSIQGGTEAFF. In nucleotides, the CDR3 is TGCGCCAGCAGCTCAATACAGGGGGGCACTGAAGCTTTCTTT.

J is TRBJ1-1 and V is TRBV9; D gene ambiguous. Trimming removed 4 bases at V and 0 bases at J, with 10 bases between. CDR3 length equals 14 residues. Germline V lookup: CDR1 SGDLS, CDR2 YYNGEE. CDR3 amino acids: CASSREDLNTEAFF. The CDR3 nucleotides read TGTGCCAGCAGCCGGGAGGATTTGAACACTGAAGCTTTCTTT.

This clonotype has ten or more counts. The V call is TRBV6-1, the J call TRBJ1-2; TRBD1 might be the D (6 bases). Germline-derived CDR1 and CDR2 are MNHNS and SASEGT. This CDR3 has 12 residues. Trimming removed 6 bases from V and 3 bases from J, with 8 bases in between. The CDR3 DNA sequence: TGTGCCAGCAGCTACAGGGACTATGGCTACACCTTC. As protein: CASSYRDYGYTF.

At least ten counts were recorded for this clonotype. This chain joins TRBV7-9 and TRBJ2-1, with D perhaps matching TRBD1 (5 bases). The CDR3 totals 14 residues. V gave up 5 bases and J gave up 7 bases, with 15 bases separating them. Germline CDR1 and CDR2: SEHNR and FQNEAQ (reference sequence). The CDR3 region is CASSRSGISNEQFF. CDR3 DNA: TGTGCCAGCAGCCGTTCAGGGATCTCTAATGAGCAGTTCTTC.

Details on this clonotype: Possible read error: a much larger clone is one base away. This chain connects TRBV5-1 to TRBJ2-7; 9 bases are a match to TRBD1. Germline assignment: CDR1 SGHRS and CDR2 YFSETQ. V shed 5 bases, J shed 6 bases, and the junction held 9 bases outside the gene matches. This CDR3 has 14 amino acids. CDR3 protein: CASRTGTGPSEQYF. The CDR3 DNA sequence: TGCGCCAGCAGAACCGGGACAGGGCCCTCCGAGCAGTACTTC.

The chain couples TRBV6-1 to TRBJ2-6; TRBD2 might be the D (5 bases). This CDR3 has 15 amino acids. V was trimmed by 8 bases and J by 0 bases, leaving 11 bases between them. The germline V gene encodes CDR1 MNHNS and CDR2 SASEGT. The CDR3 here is CASGLGSSGANVLTF. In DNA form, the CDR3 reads TGTGCCAGCGGTCTTGGGAGCTCTGGGGCCAACGTCCTGACTTTC.

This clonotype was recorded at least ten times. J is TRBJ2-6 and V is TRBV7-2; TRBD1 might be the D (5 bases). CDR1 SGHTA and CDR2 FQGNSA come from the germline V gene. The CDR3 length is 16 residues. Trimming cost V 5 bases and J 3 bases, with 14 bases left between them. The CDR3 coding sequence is TGTGCCAGCAGCCGAATAAGGGGAAATGGGGCCAACGTCCTGACTTTC. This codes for CASSRIRGNGANVLTF.

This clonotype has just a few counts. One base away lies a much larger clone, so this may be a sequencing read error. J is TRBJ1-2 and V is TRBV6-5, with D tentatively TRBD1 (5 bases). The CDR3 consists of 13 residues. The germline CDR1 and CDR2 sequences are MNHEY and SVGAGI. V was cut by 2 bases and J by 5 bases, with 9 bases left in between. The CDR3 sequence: CASSYGAGYGYTF. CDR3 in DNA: TGTGCCAGCAGTTACGGGGCAGGTTATGGCTACACCTTC.

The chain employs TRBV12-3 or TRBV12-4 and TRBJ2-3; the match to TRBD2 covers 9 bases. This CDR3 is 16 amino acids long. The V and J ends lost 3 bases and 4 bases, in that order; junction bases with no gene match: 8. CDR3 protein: CASSFPWRGGADTQYF. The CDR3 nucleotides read TGTGCCAGCAGTTTCCCCTGGCGGGGGGGAGCAGATACGCAGTATTTT.

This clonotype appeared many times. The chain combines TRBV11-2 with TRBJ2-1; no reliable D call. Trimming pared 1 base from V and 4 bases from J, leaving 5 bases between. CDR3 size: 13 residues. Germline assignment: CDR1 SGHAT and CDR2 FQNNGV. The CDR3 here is CASSLATYNEQFF. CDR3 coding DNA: TGTGCCAGCAGCTTAGCCACTTACAATGAGCAGTTCTTC.

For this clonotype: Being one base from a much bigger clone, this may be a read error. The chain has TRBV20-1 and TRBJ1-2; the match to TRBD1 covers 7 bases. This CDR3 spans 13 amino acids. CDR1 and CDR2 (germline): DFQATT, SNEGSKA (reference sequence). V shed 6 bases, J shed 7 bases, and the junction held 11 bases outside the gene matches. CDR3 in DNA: TGCAGTGCCCCGGACAGGACGTACTGTGGCTACACCTTC. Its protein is CSAPDRTYCGYTF.

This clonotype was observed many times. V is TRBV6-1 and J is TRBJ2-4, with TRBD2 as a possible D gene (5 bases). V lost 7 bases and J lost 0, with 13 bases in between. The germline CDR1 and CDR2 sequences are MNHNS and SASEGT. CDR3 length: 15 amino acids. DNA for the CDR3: TGTGCCAGCATTGACGACGGACTAGCCAAAAACATTCAGTACTTC. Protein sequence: CASIDDGLAKNIQYF.

The CDR3 DNA reads TGTGCCAGCAGTTACGTGGGACGGATGAACACTGAAGCTTTCTTT. This sequence encodes CASSYVGRMNTEAFF. J is TRBJ1-1 and V is TRBV6-6, with D possibly TRBD1 on 5 matching bases. The CDR3 spans 15 residues. The germline CDR1 and CDR2 sequences are MNHNY and SVGAGI (reference sequence). Trimming shortened V by 2 bases and J by 0 bases, and 10 bases separated the two germline ends.

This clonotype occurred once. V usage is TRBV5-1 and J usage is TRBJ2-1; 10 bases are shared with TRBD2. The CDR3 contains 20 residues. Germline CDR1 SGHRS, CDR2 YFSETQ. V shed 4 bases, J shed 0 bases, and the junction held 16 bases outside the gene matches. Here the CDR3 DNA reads TGCGCCAGCAGCCTGGGACTTCGTCTAGCGGGGGCGGGCTCCTACAATGAGCAGTTCTTC. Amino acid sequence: CASSLGLRLAGAGSYNEQFF. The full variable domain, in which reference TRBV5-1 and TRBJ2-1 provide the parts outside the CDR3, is KAGVTQTPRYLIKTRGQQVTLSCSPISGHRSVSWYQQTPGQGLQFLFEYFSETQRNKGNFPGRFSGRQFSNSRSEMNVSTLELGDSALYLCASSLGLRLAGAGSYNEQFFGPGTRLTVL.

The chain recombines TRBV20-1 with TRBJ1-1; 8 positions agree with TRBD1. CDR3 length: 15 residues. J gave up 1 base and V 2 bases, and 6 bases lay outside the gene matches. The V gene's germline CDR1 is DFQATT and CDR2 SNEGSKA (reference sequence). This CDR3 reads CSARPWTGRNTEAFF. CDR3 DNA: TGCAGTGCTAGACCTTGGACAGGGCGGAACACTGAAGCTTTCTTT.

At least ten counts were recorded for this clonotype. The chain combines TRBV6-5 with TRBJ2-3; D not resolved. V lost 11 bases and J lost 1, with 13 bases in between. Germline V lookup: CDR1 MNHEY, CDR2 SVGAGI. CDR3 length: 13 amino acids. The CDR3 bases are TGTGCCTGCCAAGGTCGGGGCACAGATACGCAGTATTTT. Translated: CACQGRGTDTQYF.

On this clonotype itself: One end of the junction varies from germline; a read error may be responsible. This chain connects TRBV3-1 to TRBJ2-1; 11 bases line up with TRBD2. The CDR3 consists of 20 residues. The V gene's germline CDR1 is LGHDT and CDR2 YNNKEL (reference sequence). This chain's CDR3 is CASSHSPPTSGAYTYNERYF. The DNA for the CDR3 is TGTGCCAGCAGCCATTCCCCTCCGACTAGCGGGGCCTATACCTACAATGAGCGGTACTTC.

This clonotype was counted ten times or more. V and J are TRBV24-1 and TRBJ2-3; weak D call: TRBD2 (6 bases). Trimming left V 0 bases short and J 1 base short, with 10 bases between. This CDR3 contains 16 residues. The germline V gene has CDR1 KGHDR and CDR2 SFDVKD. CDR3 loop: CATSDLGGNRTDTQYF. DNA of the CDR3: TGTGCCACCAGTGATTTGGGCGGGAATCGCACAGATACGCAGTATTTT.

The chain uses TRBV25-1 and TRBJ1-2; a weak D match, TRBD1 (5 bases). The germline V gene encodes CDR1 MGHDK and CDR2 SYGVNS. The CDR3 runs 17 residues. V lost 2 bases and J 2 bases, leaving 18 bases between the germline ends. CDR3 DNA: TGTGCCAGCAGTGAAACGGCAATGGAAGCAGGGAACTATGGCTACACCTTC. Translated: CASSETAMEAGNYGYTF.

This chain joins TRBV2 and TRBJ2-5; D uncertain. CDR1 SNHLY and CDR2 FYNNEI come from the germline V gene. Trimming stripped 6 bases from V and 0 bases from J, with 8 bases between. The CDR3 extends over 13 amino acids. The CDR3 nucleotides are TGTGCCAGCAGCCCGTTGTACCAAGAGACCCAGTACTTC. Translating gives CASSPLYQETQYF.

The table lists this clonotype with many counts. CDR3 protein: CAWREPVNYGYTF. The DNA for the CDR3 is TGTGCCTGGCGGGAGCCGGTGAACTATGGCTACACCTTC. The J gene is TRBJ1-2, the V gene TRBV30, with D unresolved. CDR3 size: 13 residues. V dropped 5 bases and J dropped 2 bases, with 12 bases sitting between them. Germline CDR1 reads GTSNPN; CDR2 reads SVGIG (reference sequence).

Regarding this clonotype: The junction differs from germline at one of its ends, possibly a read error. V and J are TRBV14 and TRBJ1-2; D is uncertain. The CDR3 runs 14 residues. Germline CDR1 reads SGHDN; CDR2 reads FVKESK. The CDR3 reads CASSQDWNNYDYTF. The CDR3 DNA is TGTGCCAGCAGCCAAGACTGGAATAACTATGACTACACCTTC.

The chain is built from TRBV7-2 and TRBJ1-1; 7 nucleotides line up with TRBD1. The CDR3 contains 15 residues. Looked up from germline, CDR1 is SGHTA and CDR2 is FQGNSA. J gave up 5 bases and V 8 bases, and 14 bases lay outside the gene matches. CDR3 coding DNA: TGTGCCAGCGCGTTCTCGAGACAGGGTTGGACTGAAGCTTTCTTT. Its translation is CASAFSRQGWTEAFF.

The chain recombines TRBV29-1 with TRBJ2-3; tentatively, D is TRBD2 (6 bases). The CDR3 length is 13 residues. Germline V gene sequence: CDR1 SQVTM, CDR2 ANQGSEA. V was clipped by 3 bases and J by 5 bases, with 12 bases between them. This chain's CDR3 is CSVDLLAEDTQYF. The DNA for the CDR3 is TGCAGCGTTGATTTACTAGCTGAAGATACGCAGTATTTT.